This TCR beta chain was recovered during a study of T cell responses to AZD1222 COVID-19 vaccine. Study context: Pooled together were second doses at about 4 or about 12 weeks. Study-wide results and caveats: Nearly half of unique spike-specific TCRs reportedly avoided B.1.351 and B.1.1.7 mutated regions. Baseline serology detected seropositivity in only six or seven AZD1222 recipients.

As regards this clone: Its matching antigen is unknown.

V shed 6 bases, J shed 6 bases, and the junction held 4 bases outside the gene matches. Germline lookup yields CDR1 SNHLY and CDR2 FYNNEI. CDR3 length: 14 residues. Here immunoSEQ multiplex PCR was the method, and the copy in TCRdb shows in-frame clones only, minus some. The repertoire holds some 140,000 clones, with approximately 90% as singletons. Sequenced material: peripheral blood, taken on day 0 of AZD1222 vaccination. V is TRBV2 and J is TRBJ2-3; 12 nucleotides align to TRBD2. The clonotype originates from an adult in good health. DNA for the CDR3: TGTGCCAGCAGCAGACTAGCGGGGGTCGATACGCAGTATTTT. Translation: CASSRLAGVDTQYF. The full variable domain, in which reference TRBV2 and TRBJ2-3 provide the parts outside the CDR3, is EPEVTQTPSHQVTQMGQEVILRCVPISNHLYFYWYRQILGQKVEFLVSFYNNEISEKSEIFDDQFSVERPDGSNFTLKIRSTKLEDSAMYFCASSRLAGVDTQYFGPGTRLTVL.